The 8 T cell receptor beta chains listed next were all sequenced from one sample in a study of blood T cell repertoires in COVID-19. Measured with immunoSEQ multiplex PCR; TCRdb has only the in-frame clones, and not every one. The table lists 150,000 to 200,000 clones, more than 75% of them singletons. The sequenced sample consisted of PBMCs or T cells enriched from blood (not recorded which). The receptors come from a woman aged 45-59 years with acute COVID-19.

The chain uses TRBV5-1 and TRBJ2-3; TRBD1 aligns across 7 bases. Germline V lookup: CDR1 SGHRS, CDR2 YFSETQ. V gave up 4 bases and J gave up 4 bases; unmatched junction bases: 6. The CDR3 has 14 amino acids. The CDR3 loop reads CASSPGTESDTQYF. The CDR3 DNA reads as TGCGCCAGCAGCCCCGGGACAGAGTCAGATACGCAGTATTTT.

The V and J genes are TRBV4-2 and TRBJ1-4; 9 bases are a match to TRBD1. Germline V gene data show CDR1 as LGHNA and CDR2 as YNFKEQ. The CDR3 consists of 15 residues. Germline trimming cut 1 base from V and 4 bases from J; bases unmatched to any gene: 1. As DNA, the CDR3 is TGTGCCAGCAGCCAAGGGACAGGGGATAATGAAAAACTGTTTTTT. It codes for CASSQGTGDNEKLFF.

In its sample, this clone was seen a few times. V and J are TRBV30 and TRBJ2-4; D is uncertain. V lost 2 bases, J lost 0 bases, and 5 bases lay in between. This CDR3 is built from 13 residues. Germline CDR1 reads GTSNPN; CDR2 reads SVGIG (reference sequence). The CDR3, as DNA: TGTGCCTGGAGTCCTGTAGCCAAAAACATTCAGTACTTC. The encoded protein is CAWSPVAKNIQYF.

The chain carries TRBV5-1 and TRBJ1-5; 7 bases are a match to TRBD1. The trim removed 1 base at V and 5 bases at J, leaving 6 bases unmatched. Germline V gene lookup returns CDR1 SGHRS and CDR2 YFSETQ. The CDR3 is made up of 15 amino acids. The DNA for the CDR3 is TGCGCCAGCAGCTTGAGTGTAGGGGGCGATCAGCCCCAGCATTTT. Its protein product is CASSLSVGGDQPQHF.

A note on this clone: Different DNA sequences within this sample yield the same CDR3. CDR3 in DNA: TGTGCCAGCAGCCGTGGGGGACAGGGGTACGAGCAGTACGTC. This encodes CASSRGGQGYEQYV. The chain recombines TRBV7-9 with TRBJ2-7; 10 bases fit TRBD1. CDR1 SEHNR and CDR2 FQNEAQ come from the germline V gene (reference sequence). The junction had 5 bases not matched to a gene; V was cut back by 5 bases and J by 4 bases. The CDR3 length is 14 residues.

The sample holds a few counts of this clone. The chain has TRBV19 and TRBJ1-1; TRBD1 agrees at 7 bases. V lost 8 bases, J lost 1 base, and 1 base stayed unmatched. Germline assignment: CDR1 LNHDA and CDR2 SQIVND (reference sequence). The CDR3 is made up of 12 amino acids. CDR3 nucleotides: TGTGCCAGTTACAGGGGGAACACTGAAGCTTTCTTT. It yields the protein CASYRGNTEAFF. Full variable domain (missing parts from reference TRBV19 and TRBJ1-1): DGGITQSPKYLFRKEGQNVTLSCEQNLNHDAMYWYRQDPGQGLRLIYYSQIVNDFQKGDIAEGYSVSREKKESFPLTVTSAQKNPTAFYLCASYRGNTEAFFGQGTRLTVV.

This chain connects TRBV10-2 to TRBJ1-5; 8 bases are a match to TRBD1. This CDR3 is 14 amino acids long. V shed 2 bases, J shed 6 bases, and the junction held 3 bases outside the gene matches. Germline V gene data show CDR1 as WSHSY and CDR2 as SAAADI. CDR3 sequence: CASSENRGTQPQHF. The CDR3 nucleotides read TGCGCCAGCAGTGAGAACAGGGGGACTCAGCCCCAGCATTTT.

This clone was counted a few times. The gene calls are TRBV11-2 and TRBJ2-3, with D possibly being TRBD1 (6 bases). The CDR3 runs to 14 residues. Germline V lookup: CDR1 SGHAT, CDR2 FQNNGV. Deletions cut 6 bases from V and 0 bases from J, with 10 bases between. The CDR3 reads CASSPGQSTDTQYF. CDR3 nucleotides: TGTGCCAGCAGTCCAGGACAGAGCACAGATACGCAGTATTTT. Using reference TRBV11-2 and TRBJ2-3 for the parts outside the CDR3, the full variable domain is EAGVAQSPRYKIIEKRQSVAFWCNPISGHATLYWYQQILGQGPKLLIQFQNNGVVDDSQLPKDRFSAERLKGVDSTLKIQPAKLEDSAVYLCASSPGQSTDTQYFGPGTRLTVL.